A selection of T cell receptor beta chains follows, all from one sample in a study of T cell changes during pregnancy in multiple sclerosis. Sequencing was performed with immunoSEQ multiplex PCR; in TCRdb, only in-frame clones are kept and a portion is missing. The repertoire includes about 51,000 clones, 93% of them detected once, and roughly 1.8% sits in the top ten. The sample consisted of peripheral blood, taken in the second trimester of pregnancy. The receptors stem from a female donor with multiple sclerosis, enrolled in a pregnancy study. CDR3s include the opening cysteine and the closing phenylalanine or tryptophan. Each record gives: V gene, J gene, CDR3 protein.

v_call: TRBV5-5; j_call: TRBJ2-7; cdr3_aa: CASDPLATDGDEQYF
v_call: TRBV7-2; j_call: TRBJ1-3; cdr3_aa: CASSPQGTSSGNTIYF
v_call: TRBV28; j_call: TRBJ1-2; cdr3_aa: CASSLEQGAGGYTF
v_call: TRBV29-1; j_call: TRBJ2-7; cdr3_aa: CSVDLGGEQYF
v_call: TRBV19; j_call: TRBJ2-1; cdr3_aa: CASRIGTGTFNEQFF
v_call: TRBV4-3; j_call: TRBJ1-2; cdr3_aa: CASRSSSGTPLSF
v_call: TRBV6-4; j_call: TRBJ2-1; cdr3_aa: CASSDSGGTYNEQFF
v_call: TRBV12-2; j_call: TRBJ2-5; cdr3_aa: CASRPKTNQETQYF
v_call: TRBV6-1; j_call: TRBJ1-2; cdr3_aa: CAILYGYTF
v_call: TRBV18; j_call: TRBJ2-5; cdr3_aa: CASSPVQGTETQYF